This T cell receptor beta chain appears in the sequencing data of a study of cytomegalovirus exposure and HLA in healthy donors. In the study overall: Across a few hundred genotyped donors, roughly 80% landed in the Caucasian-associated ancestry cluster.

Primers: 60 Vbeta forward and 13 Jbeta reverse. Method: immunoSEQ multiplex PCR; TCRdb's copy keeps in-frame clones and lacks some. The sample lists 160,000 or so clones, approximately 81% occurring once. A note on this clone: The antigen is unknown.

Study-wide findings and caveats: Follow-up analysis later connected one missense variant in DCLRE1C with trimming of TCR beta V- and J-genes. When presence/absence was analysed, sequencing depth was taken to be roughly uniform across donors. Reports described diagnosis of cytomegalovirus status by the classifier as highly specific and sensitive.

The CDR3 consists of 17 residues. V gave up 2 bases and J gave up 6 bases; unmatched junction bases: 15. Germline V gene sequence: CDR1 SGHTA, CDR2 FQGTGA. The sequence was collected from a young man in good health and CMV-seronegative. Material: PBMCs. The chain links TRBV7-3 to TRBJ1-1, with 7 bases identical to TRBD1. The CDR3 DNA sequence: TGTGCCAGCAGCTTAGGACCCTCATTAGAGGGGGCATCTGAAGCTTTCTTT. This codes for CASSLGPSLEGASEAFF.